Sequencing of this T cell receptor (beta chain) was carried out in a study of T cell responses to AZD1222 COVID-19 vaccine (dated by TCRdb to about 2021). For context, the study as a whole: TCR sequencing covered about 230 trial participants: around 210 given two doses of AZD1222 and 26 given two doses of MenACWY control vaccine. Trial participants were enrolled by age into subgroups of 18-55, 56-69 and 70-plus years, and around 150, 29 and 61 TCR-sequenced participants, respectively, were included in these subgroups.

The time point label on this specimen signifies: baseline before first vaccination. The sample's treatment or condition, from its label and the paper: meningococcal conjugate vaccine given as trial control. Vaccinee samples came from UK trials COV001 and COV002, including a single-blind randomized controlled phase 2/3 trial of AZD1222 (ChAdOx1 nCoV-19) in healthy adults. For TCRbeta chain sequencing, PBMC samples were collected from trial participants at day 0 and at day 28 after the second dose. The CDR3 regions of human TCRbeta chains were subjected to immunosequencing. In the paper's pipeline: Repertoire TCRs were matched against a reference library of SARS-CoV-2-specific TCRs generated with the MIRA antigen-specificity platform. Breadth meant the fraction of unique TCRs that were SARS-CoV-2-associated, whereas depth meant the fraction of total T cells that were SARS-CoV-2-associated. Using the MIRA data, each spike-specific TCR was mapped to the spike region that the TCR reacts to and placed in a CD4 or CD8 class. Log10-transformed breadth and depth values were compared by one-way ANOVA with Sidak's multiple comparisons tests. The source is immuneACCESS, and TCRdb retained only in-frame sequences with V and J called. Part of the clones is not carried over; for the studies checked, unresolved V genes explain less than half of this, and the remainder is unexplained. V and J calls and clone size are given by that table; D and trimming were obtained from the DNA. The sample yields 50,000 to 70,000 clones; 85% to 90% were counted once. The top ten hold roughly a fifth of the sample.

What the authors observed across the whole study: Conclusions about previously exposed vaccinees are limited, since just a handful of AZD1222 recipients were seropositive for SARS-CoV-2 at baseline. In the small 56-69-year group, the increase in depth fell short of significance, most likely because of low power. The whole spike protein was spanned by vaccine-associated CD4 TCRs, and dominant responses were seen in regions 160-218 and 743-854. After two AZD1222 doses, both the breadth and the depth of spike-specific TCRs were significantly higher than at day 0 and than in MenACWY recipients. Reportedly, close to half of the unique spike-specific TCRs recognized epitopes lying outside the regions that are mutated in the B.1.351 and B.1.1.7 variants. Participants were mostly white British, with more females than males. The authors suggested clonal diversity may have been underestimated. Because no day 14 peak-response samples were available, repertoires were characterized only after the peak T cell response.

In this sample, this clone turned up a few times. No antigen is known for it. Within one base of it there is no much larger clone, and no base qualities were kept. CDR1 and CDR2 (SGHRS, YFSETQ) derive from the germline V gene. Trimming costs V 2 bases and J 2 bases, and their ends lie 11 bases apart. Its CDR3 holds 14 amino acids, cysteine through phenylalanine. Of all the DNA, just the CDR3 is kept, 42 bases in frame from base 1. The sequence was obtained from an adult in good health. The specimen comprised peripheral blood, sampled on day 0 of MenACWY control vaccination. The chain joins TRBV5-1 to TRBJ2-7; there is no confident call for the D gene. The nucleotides read TGCGCCAGCAGCTTAGTTGTGTTGCCCTACGAGCAGTACTTC. Translated, it gives CASSLVVLPYEQYF.